The rows below give T cell receptor beta chains drawn from one sample of a study of T-cell memory formation after mild COVID-19. TCRdb re-derived calls from the 5' RACE reads in MiXCR, one entry per CDR3 protein. The sample holds around 320,000 distinct CDR3 sequences; approximately 20% are singletons and the top ten take 21%. Sequencing was done on a sample of PBMCs or a T cell subset sorted from them (not recorded which). The origin of the receptors is a man aged 18 to 30 who had mild COVID-19 (a few samples of this study predate the infection). Cell type and time point are not known. Both conserved end residues are part of each CDR3. The order of the fields is clone size, J gene, D gene, V gene, CDR3 protein, CDR3 DNA. D genes are given only for firm matches. A row's size may be missing; if present it is once, few, many or a size class.

once	TRBJ2-3	.	TRBV6-5	CASSYEGLSTDTQYF	TGTGCCAGCAGTTACGAGGGTCTTAGCACAGATACGCAGTATTTT
few	TRBJ1-1	.	TRBV7-2	CASSSDGVGTEAFF	TGTGCCAGCAGCTCAGACGGGGTGGGCACTGAAGCTTTCTTT
few	TRBJ1-1	.	TRBV30	CAWSLEGVSEAFF	TGTGCCTGGAGTTTGGAGGGGGTGAGTGAAGCTTTCTTT
.	TRBJ2-3	.	TRBV7-9	CASSPPAGYMDTQYF	TGTGCCAGCAGCCCCCCGGCAGGGTATATGGATACGCAGTATTTT
.	TRBJ2-5	.	TRBV5-5	CASSTPGRSQETQYF	TGTGCCAGCAGTACCCCCGGGCGGTCCCAAGAGACCCAGTACTTC
.	TRBJ2-7	.	TRBV7-2	CASSYGIEQYF	TGTGCCAGCAGCTACGGAATCGAGCAGTACTTC
few	TRBJ1-3	.	TRBV7-9	CASSLDVVGSGNTIYF	TGTGCCAGCAGCTTAGATGTGGTAGGCTCTGGAAACACCATATATTTT
.	TRBJ2-3	.	TRBV20-1	CSARGEHPDTQYF	TGCAGTGCTAGAGGCGAGCATCCGGATACGCAGTATTTT
.	TRBJ1-1	.	TRBV9	CASSVDGQRGTEAFF	TGTGCCAGCAGCGTAGACGGACAGCGAGGTACTGAAGCTTTCTTT
few	TRBJ1-1	TRBD1	TRBV29-1	CSVQQGARTEAFF	TGCAGCGTTCAACAGGGGGCAAGGACTGAAGCTTTCTTT
few	TRBJ1-2	.	TRBV5-6	CASSLGRGIYGYTF	TGTGCCAGCAGCTTGGGTAGAGGCATTTATGGCTACACCTTC
.	TRBJ2-1	.	TRBV5-1	CASSLMSGDNEQFF	TGCGCCAGCAGCTTGATGTCGGGGGACAATGAGCAGTTCTTC
.	TRBJ2-3	.	TRBV6-2/TRBV6-3	CASSYSGGSDTQYF	TGTGCCAGCAGTTACTCGGGGGGTTCAGATACGCAGTATTTT
few	TRBJ2-1	TRBD1	TRBV24-1	CATSDSRTGENEQFF	TGTGCCACCAGTGACTCAAGGACAGGGGAGAATGAGCAGTTCTTC
.	TRBJ2-2	TRBD1	TRBV4-3	CASSRSGQRTGELFF	TGCGCCAGCAGCCGATCGGGACAGCGCACCGGGGAGCTGTTTTTT
few	TRBJ2-3	.	TRBV6-2/TRBV6-3	CASSYGEEAQYF	TGTGCCAGCAGTTACGGGGAAGAGGCGCAGTATTTT
.	TRBJ2-2	.	TRBV5-1	CASSPTDRGELFF	TGCGCCAGCAGCCCAACCGATCGAGGGGAGCTGTTTTTT
few	TRBJ2-5	.	TRBV2	CASAGPRQETQYF	TGTGCCAGCGCCGGCCCCCGGCAAGAGACCCAGTACTTC
.	TRBJ2-2	.	TRBV11-2	CASSLDWFTWDTPSNTGELFF	TGTGCCAGCAGCTTAGACTGGTTTACGTGGGACACCCCCTCGAACACCGGGGAGCTGTTTTTT
.	TRBJ1-1	.	TRBV28	CASRISGLTGLGAFF	TGTGCCAGCCGGATTTCAGGGCTTACTGGTTTGGGAGCTTTCTTT
.	TRBJ2-3	.	TRBV4-1	CASSQPTGRRDTQYF	TGCGCCAGCAGCCAGCCGACGGGGAGGAGAGATACGCAGTATTTT
.	TRBJ1-2	.	TRBV7-2	CASSHAPAGTDYGYTF	TGTGCCAGCAGTCACGCACCCGCCGGGACTGACTATGGCTACACCTTC